A selection of T cell receptor beta chains follows, all from one sample in a study of shared clonotypes between healthy human individuals. Profiling relied on immunoSEQ multiplex PCR, and the TCRdb table lists in-frame clones only, not all of them. Of approximately 600,000 clones in the sample, approximately 95% are singletons; the top ten hold 0.11%. The sample consisted of naive CD8+ T cells sorted from blood. Receptors originate from a woman aged 25 to 39 in good health. Both conserved end residues are part of each CDR3. The D gene is left open where the match is weak. Some rows mark clone size as missing; the rest say once, few, many or name a class of expanded clone.

TRBJ1-1,TRBV15,NA,NA,TGTGCCACCAGCAGGAGAACAAACACTGAAGCTTTCTTT,CATSRRTNTEAFF
TRBJ1-2,TRBV6-1,NA,TRBD1,TGTGCCAGCAGTCTTGGACAGGAAACTAACTATGGCTACACCTTC,CASSLGQETNYGYTF
TRBJ2-1,TRBV2,once,NA,TGTGCCAGCAGTCTTAGCAGGTGGGGTCCCAATGAGCAGTTCTTC,CASSLSRWGPNEQFF
TRBJ2-7,TRBV28,NA,NA,TGTGCCAGCAGTTTCCAGGGGACTACCTACGAGCAGTACTTC,CASSFQGTTYEQYF
TRBJ2-2,TRBV28,once,TRBD1,TGTGCCGGTCGGACAGGGATAAACACCGGGGAGCTGTTTTTT,CAGRTGINTGELFF
TRBJ2-3,TRBV28,NA,NA,TGTGCCAGTTCATCGGTGGCACACACAGATACGCAGTATTTT,CASSSVAHTDTQYF
TRBJ1-2,TRBV7-8,NA,TRBD1,TGTGCCAGCAGCGGGGCCGACAGGGGTGGCTATGGCTACACCTTC,CASSGADRGGYGYTF
TRBJ1-4,TRBV27,NA,TRBD1,TGTGCCAGCAGTTTATTCGCTCCCGGGACAGGGAGGGAAAAACTGTTTTTT,CASSLFAPGTGREKLFF
TRBJ1-2,TRBV10-2,NA,TRBD1,TGCGCCAGCAGGCCGGGACAGGGGGCTAGCGGCTACACCTTC,CASRPGQGASGYTF
TRBJ2-2,TRBV2,NA,NA,TGTGCCAGCAGTACACCCCACGCGAACACCGGGGAGCTGTTTTTT,CASSTPHANTGELFF
TRBJ2-7,TRBV27,NA,TRBD1,TGTGCCAGCAGACCATTCCCAACAGGGGCCTACGAGCAGTACTTC,CASRPFPTGAYEQYF
TRBJ1-5,TRBV28,NA,NA,TGTGCCAGCAGCCCGGACGGGAACAATCAGCCCCAGCATTTT,CASSPDGNNQPQHF
TRBJ2-1,TRBV19,NA,TRBD1,TGTGCCAGTACCCCGGACAGGAGCCCCTACAATGAGCAGTTCTTC,CASTPDRSPYNEQFF
TRBJ1-4,TRBV5-6,NA,NA,TGTGCCAGCAGCACTTTGGACAGCAATAATGAAAAACTGTTTTTT,CASSTLDSNNEKLFF
TRBJ1-2,TRBV27,NA,TRBD1,TGTGCCAGCAGCGGGACAGGGGTGGGCTATGGCTACACCTTC,CASSGTGVGYGYTF
TRBJ2-1,TRBV19,NA,NA,TGTGCCAGTAGTATTATGGGTTACAATGAGCAGTTCTTC,CASSIMGYNEQFF
TRBJ2-2,TRBV19,NA,NA,TGTGCCAGCGAAGGGACCGATGACACCGGGGAGCTGTTTTTT,CASEGTDDTGELFF
TRBJ2-6,TRBV2,NA,TRBD1,TGTGCCAGCAGGTGGGACAGGGTCCGTCCTGGGGCCAACGTCCTGACTTTC,CASRWDRVRPGANVLTF
TRBJ1-2,TRBV7-8,NA,NA,TGTGCCAGCAGCTTAGGATCTTCGGGTTGGACAGAGAACTATGGCTACACCTTC,CASSLGSSGWTENYGYTF